This T cell receptor beta chain stems from a study of T cell repertoires in ileal Crohn's disease. Regarding the study as a whole: Active smokers at surgery had more clonal expansions than non-smokers.

For this clone: Its antigen is not identified. Different DNA sequences within this sample yield the same CDR3.

Method: immunoSEQ multiplex PCR; TCRdb's copy keeps in-frame clones and lacks some. The sample has thousands of clones, 80% seen once; the top ten hold approximately 38%. Time point here: inflamed ileum from the surgical specimen. Eligibility required adulthood, ileal or ileocolonic Crohn's disease and indicated ileocolonic resection. The clonotype was recovered from an adult with Crohn's disease. The sequenced material came from ileal tissue.

CDR3 protein: CASSSPPDTQYF. In nucleotides, the CDR3 is TGTGCCAGCAGTTCTCCCCCAGATACGCAGTATTTT. The chain joins TRBV27 to TRBJ2-3; D gene unclear. There are 12 residues in the CDR3. Looked up from germline, CDR1 is MNHEY and CDR2 is SMNVEV (reference sequence). Between the trimmed V and J ends, which lost 4 bases and 4 bases, there was a span of 6 bases.